The 22 T cell receptor beta chains below all came from one sample that was sequenced in a study of cytomegalovirus exposure and HLA in healthy donors. PCR employed 60 Vbeta and 13 Jbeta primers. Produced via immunoSEQ multiplex PCR; TCRdb's table is partial and in-frame only. Among about 98,000 clones listed, around 77% were seen once. Material for sequencing was PBMCs. These receptors came from a male donor in good health and CMV-seropositive.

The V gene is TRBV5-6, the J gene TRBJ1-3; TRBD1 aligns across 7 bases. Germline assignment: CDR1 SGHDT and CDR2 YYEEEE. V shed 4 bases, J shed 0 bases, and the junction held 7 bases outside the gene matches. CDR3 length: 16 residues. DNA for the CDR3: TGTGCCAGCAGCGTTGGGACAGCCAACTCTGGAAACACCATATATTTT. Translated: CASSVGTANSGNTIYF. The entire variable domain, with the rest obtained from reference TRBV5-6 and TRBJ1-3, is as follows: DAGVTQSPTHLIKTRGQQVTLRCSPKSGHDTVSWYQQALGQGPQFIFQYYEEEERQRGNFPDRFSGHQFPNYSSELNVNALLLGDSALYLCASSVGTANSGNTIYFGEGSWLTVV.

CDR3 loop: CRASAGGSTQYF. The CDR3 DNA is TGCAGAGCTAGCGCCGGGGGAAGTACGCAGTATTTT. This chain joins TRBV29-1 and TRBJ2-3, with a tentative D call TRBD2 (6 bases). CDR3 length: 12 residues. Germline-derived CDR1 and CDR2 are SQVTM and ANQGSEA.

On this clone: The same CDR3 can be traced to other DNA sequences in this sample. The V call is TRBV18, the J call TRBJ2-7; D is unclear. Germline CDR1 is KGHSH and CDR2 is LQKENI. V lost 0 bases to trimming and J lost 0 bases, with 6 bases between them. The CDR3 extends over 14 amino acids. The CDR3 DNA follows: TGTGCCAGCTCACCACCGGCGGACTCCTACGAGCAGTACTTC. Amino acid sequence: CASSPPADSYEQYF.

The gene calls are TRBV7-9 and TRBJ2-3, with 7 bases fitting TRBD2. Germline assignment: CDR1 SEHNR and CDR2 FQNEAQ (reference sequence). J was trimmed by 2 bases and V by 0 bases; bases with no gene match: 5. This CDR3 spans 16 amino acids. CDR3: CASSLAGTNPTDTQYF. In nucleotides, the CDR3 is TGTGCCAGCAGCTTAGCGGGGACTAACCCCACAGATACGCAGTATTTT.

This clone was recorded a few times. This rearrangement joins TRBV5-1 to TRBJ2-3; TRBD2 aligns across 9 bases. Germline CDR1 is SGHRS and CDR2 is YFSETQ. This CDR3 is built from 14 residues. With V trimmed by 7 bases and J by 2 bases, 5 bases remained unmatched. This CDR3 reads CASALGLATDTQYF. CDR3 bases: TGCGCCAGCGCCTTGGGACTAGCCACAGATACGCAGTATTTT.

The chain employs TRBV11-3 and TRBJ2-1, with D unresolved. CDR3 length: 15 amino acids. Trimming stripped 1 base from V and 9 bases from J, with 16 bases between. CDR1 and CDR2 (germline): SGHNT, YENEEA. CDR3 DNA: TGTGCCAGCAGCTTAGTGAGCGCCCAAATTGGTGAGCAGTTCTTC. The encoded protein is CASSLVSAQIGEQFF.

This chain connects TRBV15 to TRBJ1-1; 7 bases are a match to TRBD1. V lost 10 bases, J lost 0 bases, and 8 bases stayed unmatched. This CDR3 is 14 amino acids long. Germline-derived CDR1 and CDR2 are LNHNV and YYDKDF (reference sequence). The CDR3 reads CAIRRGLVNTEAFF. The DNA of the CDR3 is TGTGCCATTAGGAGGGGGCTTGTGAACACTGAAGCTTTCTTT.

The V call is TRBV19, the J call TRBJ2-5; TRBD1 is a possible D gene (6 bases). CDR3 length equals 15 residues. Germline loops: CDR1 LNHDA, CDR2 SQIVND (reference sequence). The V gene lost 5 bases and the J gene lost 2 bases, with 15 bases spanning the gap. The CDR3 loop reads CASSSYRAPQETQYF. The DNA of the CDR3 is TGTGCCAGTAGTTCCTACAGGGCCCCACAAGAGACCCAGTACTTC. Based on the CDR3 plus reference TRBV19 and TRBJ2-5, the full variable domain is DGGITQSPKYLFRKEGQNVTLSCEQNLNHDAMYWYRQDPGQGLRLIYYSQIVNDFQKGDIAEGYSVSREKKESFPLTVTSAQKNPTAFYLCASSSYRAPQETQYFGPGTRLLVL.

This chain joins TRBV5-1 and TRBJ2-1; D uncertain. Germline assignment: CDR1 SGHRS and CDR2 YFSETQ. Between the trimmed V and J ends, which lost 4 bases and 7 bases, there was a span of 18 bases. The CDR3 has 15 residues. Written as DNA, the CDR3 is TGCGCCAGCAGCGCCTTTCTCGGAGAGGCTAATGAGCAGTTCTTC. Amino acid sequence: CASSAFLGEANEQFF.

V usage is TRBV28 and J usage is TRBJ2-7; the match to TRBD2 covers 7 bases. CDR1 is MDHEN and CDR2 is SYDVKM in the germline V gene. The CDR3 is 17 residues long. With V trimmed by 5 bases and J by 4 bases, 17 bases remained unmatched. The CDR3, as DNA: TGTGCCAGCAGTCCACCCAGCGGCGGGAGACTTCGTTACGAGCAGTACTTC. This translates into CASSPPSGGRLRYEQYF.

The rearrangement links TRBV28 to TRBJ2-7; 9 bases fit TRBD2. V dropped 6 bases and J dropped 7; count of bases not matched to a gene: 13. Germline assignment: CDR1 MDHEN and CDR2 SYDVKM. The CDR3 has 15 amino acids. The CDR3 nucleotides read TGTGCCAGCAGGCCCTTAGCGGGAGAGACGGGGGAGCAGTACTTC. Translated: CASRPLAGETGEQYF. Complete variable domain (other parts from reference TRBV28 and TRBJ2-7): DVKVTQSSRYLVKRTGEKVFLECVQDMDHENMFWYRQDPGLGLRLIYFSYDVKMKEKGDIPEGYSVSREKKERFSLILESASTNQTSMYLCASRPLAGETGEQYFGPGTRLTVT.

The genes are TRBV10-3 and TRBJ2-7; 7 bases fit TRBD1. Trimming removed 5 bases from V and 0 bases from J; junction bases left unmatched: 4. The CDR3 is 14 amino acids. Germline V lookup: CDR1 ENHRY, CDR2 SYGVKD. CDR3 amino acids: CAISPGQFSYEQYF. The DNA of the CDR3 is TGTGCCATCAGTCCGGGACAGTTCTCCTACGAGCAGTACTTC.

This chain links TRBV5-1 with TRBJ2-1; TRBD1 agrees at 7 bases. The V and J ends lost 5 bases and 7 bases, in that order; junction bases with no gene match: 3. Germline CDR1 reads SGHRS; CDR2 reads YFSETQ. This CDR3 has 12 residues. The CDR3: CASRMTGNEQFF. DNA for the CDR3: TGCGCCAGCAGGATGACAGGGAATGAGCAGTTCTTC.

The V and J genes are TRBV5-4 and TRBJ1-1; D perhaps matches TRBD1 (6 bases). The germline gives CDR1 SGHNT, CDR2 YYREEE (reference sequence). V lost 5 bases to trimming and J lost 3 bases, with 14 bases between them. This CDR3 is built from 14 residues. CDR3 amino acids: CASSLQGLDTEAFF. In nucleotides, the CDR3 is TGTGCCAGCAGTCTTCAGGGGTTAGACACTGAAGCTTTCTTT.

The CDR3 here is CASKPGGQRSGELFF. CDR3 nucleotide sequence: TGTGCCAGCAAGCCCGGGGGGCAAAGGTCGGGGGAGCTGTTTTTT. The chain employs TRBV6-1 and TRBJ2-2, with TRBD2 as a possible D gene (7 bases). V was cut by 7 bases and J by 8 bases, with 20 bases left in between. CDR3 size: 15 residues. The germline V gene encodes CDR1 MNHNS and CDR2 SASEGT.

The rearrangement links TRBV19 to TRBJ2-7; the match to TRBD1 covers 8 bases. The CDR3 length is 16 residues. Germline V gene data show CDR1 as LNHDA and CDR2 as SQIVND (reference sequence). The ends lost 5 bases at V and 1 base at J; junction bases unmatched: 10. CDR3 protein: CASSGQGAKGSYEQYF. In nucleotides, the CDR3 is TGTGCCAGTAGTGGGCAGGGGGCGAAAGGGTCCTACGAGCAGTACTTC.

The V call is TRBV18, the J call TRBJ1-5; 7 bases are shared with TRBD1. Per germline, CDR1 KGHSH and CDR2 LQKENI. Trimming cost V 3 bases and J 5 bases; bases outside gene matches: 4. CDR3 length: 14 amino acids. Here the CDR3 reads CASSPLDRDQPQHF. The CDR3 nucleotides read TGTGCCAGCTCACCCCTCGACAGGGATCAGCCCCAGCATTTT.

This clone was detected a few times. This chain uses TRBV14 with TRBJ2-1, with D perhaps TRBD2 (6 bases). The germline V gene has CDR1 SGHDN and CDR2 FVKESK. The germline V and J ends were trimmed by 5 bases and 4 bases, with 18 bases remaining between them. This CDR3 has 16 residues. CDR3 DNA sequence: TGTGCCAGCAGCTCTATCCGGGACTTTCCTTACAATGAGCAGTTCTTC. Translated: CASSSIRDFPYNEQFF. Based on the CDR3 plus reference TRBV14 and TRBJ2-1, the full variable domain is EAGVTQFPSHSVIEKGQTVTLRCDPISGHDNLYWYRRVMGKEIKFLLHFVKESKQDESGMPNNRFLAERTGGTYSTLKVQPAELEDSGVYFCASSSIRDFPYNEQFFGPGTRLTVL.

This clone was found a few times. V usage is TRBV7-3 and J usage is TRBJ1-1; 9 bases match TRBD1. With 5 bases clipped from V and 6 bases from J, the junction kept 10 bases outside the gene matches. The germline gives CDR1 SGHTA, CDR2 FQGTGA. The CDR3 length is 15 residues. CDR3: CASSQRTGEVAEAFF. CDR3 sequence (DNA): TGTGCCAGCAGCCAGAGGACAGGGGAGGTAGCTGAAGCTTTCTTT.

V and J are TRBV28 and TRBJ2-7, with TRBD1 matching 7 bases. This CDR3 is 14 amino acids long. The V gene end was trimmed by 3 bases and the J gene end by 2 bases; junction bases not matched to a gene: 4. Germline CDR1 MDHEN, CDR2 SYDVKM. The CDR3 bases are TGTGCCAGCAGTTTGGACAGGTCCCCCTACGAGCAGTACTTC. Translated: CASSLDRSPYEQYF. The whole variable domain, filled in from reference TRBV28 and TRBJ2-7, reads DVKVTQSSRYLVKRTGEKVFLECVQDMDHENMFWYRQDPGLGLRLIYFSYDVKMKEKGDIPEGYSVSREKKERFSLILESASTNQTSMYLCASSLDRSPYEQYFGPGTRLTVT.

The V and J genes are TRBV27 and TRBJ1-4; D ambiguous. With 3 bases removed from V and 4 bases from J, the gap between germline ends came to 9 bases. Germline CDR1 MNHEY, CDR2 SMNVEV (reference sequence). The CDR3 has 14 residues. The CDR3 sequence: CASSFGNFNEKLFF. The CDR3 DNA sequence: TGTGCCAGCAGTTTCGGGAACTTTAATGAAAAACTGTTTTTT.

This clone came up a few times. The rearrangement joins TRBV7-2 to TRBJ2-1, with D perhaps TRBD2 (6 bases). V was cut by 5 bases and J by 9 bases, with 20 bases left in between. This CDR3 has 15 residues. The germline CDR1 and CDR2 sequences are SGHTA and FQGNSA. In nucleotides, the CDR3 is TGTGCCAGCAGCCTTCTCCTCGGCGGGGCGTCTGAGCAGTTCTTC. This encodes CASSLLLGGASEQFF. Looking up the rest from reference TRBV7-2 and TRBJ2-1 gives the full variable domain: GAGVSQSPSNKVTEKGKDVELRCDPISGHTALYWYRQSLGQGLEFLIYFQGNSAPDKSGLPSDRFSAERTGGSVSTLTIQRTQQEDSAVYLCASSLLLGGASEQFFGPGTRLTVL.